This is a list of T cell receptor beta chains from one sample in a study of blood T cell repertoires in COVID-19. Only in-frame clones appear in the TCRdb table, and some are missing; sequencing was by immunoSEQ multiplex PCR. This sample has about 140,000 clones; more than 80% occur once, and the top ten carry around 4.5%. Sample: PBMCs or T cells enriched from blood (not recorded which). The receptors were sampled from a man aged 50-60 years who had recovered from COVID-19. Both conserved end residues are part of each CDR3. Not all rows give a size; the values are once, few, many and, for expanded clones, a class.

>TRBV3-1/TRBV3-2|.
CASSQGRLARGETQYF
>TRBV19|.
CASSLRQGQNTEAFF
>TRBV5-1|.
CASSFTGVADTQYF
>TRBV19|.
CASSIDRWEQFF
>TRBV7-9|.
CASSLARLAGGSNTGELFF
>TRBV27|once
CASSLIGDGYTF
>TRBV7-9|.
CASSLAQANSPLHF
>TRBV11-2|.
CASSPPQGSGTEAFF
>TRBV7-8|.
CASSFFRDGYTF
>TRBV3-1/TRBV3-2|.
CASSQDWSADYGYTF
>TRBV28|medium-sized
CASSLMADSWQETQYF
>TRBV19|.
CASSGSRTGKDIQYF
>TRBV5-1|once
CASLRDLLDTGELFF
>TRBV7-2|.
CASSSGTGARGRFF
>TRBV25-1|.
CASSGPVQGYEQYF
>TRBV9|.
CASSGNQGYGSPLHF
>TRBV29-1|.
CSVGEGIRTEAFF
>TRBV28|.
CASTWGGGFYGYTF